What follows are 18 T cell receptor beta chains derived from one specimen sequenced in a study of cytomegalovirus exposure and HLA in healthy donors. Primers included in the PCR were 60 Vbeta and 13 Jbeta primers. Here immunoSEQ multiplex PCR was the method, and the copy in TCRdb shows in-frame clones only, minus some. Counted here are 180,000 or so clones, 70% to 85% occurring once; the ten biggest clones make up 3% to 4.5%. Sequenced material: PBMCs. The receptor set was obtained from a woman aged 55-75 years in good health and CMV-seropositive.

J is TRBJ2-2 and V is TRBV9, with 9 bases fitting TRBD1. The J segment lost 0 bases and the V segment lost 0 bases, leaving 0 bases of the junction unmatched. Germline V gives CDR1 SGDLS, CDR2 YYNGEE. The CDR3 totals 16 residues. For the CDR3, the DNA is TGTGCCAGCAGCGTAGGACAGGGGGCGAACACCGGGGAGCTGTTTTTT. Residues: CASSVGQGANTGELFF. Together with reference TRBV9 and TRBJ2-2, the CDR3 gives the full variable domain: DSGVTQTPKHLITATGQRVTLRCSPRSGDLSVYWYQQSLDQGLQFLIQYYNGEERAKGNILERFSAQQFPDLHSELNLSSLELGDSALYFCASSVGQGANTGELFFGEGSRLTVL.

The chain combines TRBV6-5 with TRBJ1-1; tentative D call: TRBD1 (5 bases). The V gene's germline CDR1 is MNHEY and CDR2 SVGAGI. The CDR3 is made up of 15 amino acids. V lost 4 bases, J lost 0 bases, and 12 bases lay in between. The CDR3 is CASSSPGPLNTEAFF. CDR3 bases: TGTGCCAGCAGTTCCCCAGGGCCCTTGAACACTGAAGCTTTCTTT.

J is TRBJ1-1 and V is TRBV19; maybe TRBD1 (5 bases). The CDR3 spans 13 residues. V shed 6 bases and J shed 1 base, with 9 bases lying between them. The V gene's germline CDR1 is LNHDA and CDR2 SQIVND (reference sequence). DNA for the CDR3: TGTGCCAGTAGGGGGGGGAAGAACACTGAAGCTTTCTTT. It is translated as CASRGGKNTEAFF.

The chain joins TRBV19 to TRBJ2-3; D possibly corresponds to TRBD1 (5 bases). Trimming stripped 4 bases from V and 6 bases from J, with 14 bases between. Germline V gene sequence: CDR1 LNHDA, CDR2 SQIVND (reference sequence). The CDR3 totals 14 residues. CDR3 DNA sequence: TGTGCCAGTAGTAGACAGCCGCACCTTGATACGCAGTATTTT. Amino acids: CASSRQPHLDTQYF.

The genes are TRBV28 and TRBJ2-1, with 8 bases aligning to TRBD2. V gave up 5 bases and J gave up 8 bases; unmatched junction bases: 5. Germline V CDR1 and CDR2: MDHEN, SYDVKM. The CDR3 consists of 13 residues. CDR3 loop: CASSDGGVHEQFF. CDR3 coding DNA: TGTGCCAGCAGTGACGGGGGGGTCCATGAGCAGTTCTTC.

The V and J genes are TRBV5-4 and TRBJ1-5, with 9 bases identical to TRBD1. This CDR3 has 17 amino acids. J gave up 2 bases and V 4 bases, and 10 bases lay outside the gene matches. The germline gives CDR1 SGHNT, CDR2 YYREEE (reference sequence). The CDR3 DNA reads TGTGCCAGCAGCCCGGGGCCGGGACAGGGCGGCAATCAGCCCCAGCATTTT. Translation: CASSPGPGQGGNQPQHF.

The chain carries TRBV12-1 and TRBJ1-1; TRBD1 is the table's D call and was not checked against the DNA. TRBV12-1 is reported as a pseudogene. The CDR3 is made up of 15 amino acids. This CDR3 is CASSENRDVNTEAFF. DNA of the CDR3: TGTGCCAGCAGCGAAAACAGGGACGTGAACACTGAAGCTTTCTTT.

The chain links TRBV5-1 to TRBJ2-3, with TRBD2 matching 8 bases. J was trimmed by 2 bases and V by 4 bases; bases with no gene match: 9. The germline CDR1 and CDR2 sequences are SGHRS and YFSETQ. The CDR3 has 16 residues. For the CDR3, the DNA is TGCGCCAGCAGCAACGGGAGGGGGGGTATCACAGATACGCAGTATTTT. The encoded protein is CASSNGRGGITDTQYF.

CDR3 sequence: CASSLGWDSRQETQYF. The CDR3 DNA sequence: TGTGCCAGCAGCCTGGGTTGGGACAGCAGACAAGAGACCCAGTACTTC. This chain links TRBV11-2 with TRBJ2-5; 7 positions match TRBD1. The germline CDR1 and CDR2 sequences are SGHAT and FQNNGV. This CDR3 region has 16 residues. Trimming at V came to 5 bases and at J to 2 bases, leaving 11 bases not matched to a gene.

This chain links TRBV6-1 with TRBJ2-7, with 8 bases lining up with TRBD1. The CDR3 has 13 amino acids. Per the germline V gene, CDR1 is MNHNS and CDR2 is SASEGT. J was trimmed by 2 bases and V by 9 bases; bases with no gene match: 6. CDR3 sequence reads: CASMTGVTYEQYF. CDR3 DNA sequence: TGTGCCAGTATGACAGGGGTAACCTACGAGCAGTACTTC.

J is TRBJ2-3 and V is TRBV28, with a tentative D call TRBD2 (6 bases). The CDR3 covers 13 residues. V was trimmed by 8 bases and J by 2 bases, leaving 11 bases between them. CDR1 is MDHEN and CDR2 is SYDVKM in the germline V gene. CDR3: CASYAGNTDTQYF. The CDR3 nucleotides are TGTGCCAGCTACGCGGGGAACACAGATACGCAGTATTTT.

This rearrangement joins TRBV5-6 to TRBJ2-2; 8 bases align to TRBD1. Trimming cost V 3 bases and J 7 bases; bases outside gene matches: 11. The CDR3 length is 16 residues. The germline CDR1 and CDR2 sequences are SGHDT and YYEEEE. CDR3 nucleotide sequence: TGTGCCAGCAGCTATATTCAGGACAGGGTTGGCGGGGAGCTGTTTTTT. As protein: CASSYIQDRVGGELFF.

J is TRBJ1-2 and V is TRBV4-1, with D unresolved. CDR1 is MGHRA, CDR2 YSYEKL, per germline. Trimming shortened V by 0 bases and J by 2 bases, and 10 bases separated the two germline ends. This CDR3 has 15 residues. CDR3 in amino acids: CASSQEARLNYGYTF. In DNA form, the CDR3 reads TGCGCCAGCAGCCAAGAGGCCAGACTCAACTATGGCTACACCTTC.

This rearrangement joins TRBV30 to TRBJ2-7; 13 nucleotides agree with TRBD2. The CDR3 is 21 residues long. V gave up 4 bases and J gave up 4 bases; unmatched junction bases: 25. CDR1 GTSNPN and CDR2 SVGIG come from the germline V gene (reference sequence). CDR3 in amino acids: CAWTPEGRRLAGGNQLYEQYF. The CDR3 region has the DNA TGTGCCTGGACCCCGGAGGGGCGAAGACTAGCGGGGGGAAATCAATTGTACGAGCAGTACTTC.

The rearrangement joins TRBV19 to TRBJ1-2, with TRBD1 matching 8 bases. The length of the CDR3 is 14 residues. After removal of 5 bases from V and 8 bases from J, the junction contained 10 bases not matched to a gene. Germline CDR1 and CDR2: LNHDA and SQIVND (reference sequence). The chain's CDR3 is CASSVSVTGVGYTF. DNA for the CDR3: TGTGCCAGTAGTGTATCCGTGACAGGGGTCGGCTACACCTTC. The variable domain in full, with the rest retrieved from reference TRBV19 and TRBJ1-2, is DGGITQSPKYLFRKEGQNVTLSCEQNLNHDAMYWYRQDPGQGLRLIYYSQIVNDFQKGDIAEGYSVSREKKESFPLTVTSAQKNPTAFYLCASSVSVTGVGYTFGSGTRLTVV.

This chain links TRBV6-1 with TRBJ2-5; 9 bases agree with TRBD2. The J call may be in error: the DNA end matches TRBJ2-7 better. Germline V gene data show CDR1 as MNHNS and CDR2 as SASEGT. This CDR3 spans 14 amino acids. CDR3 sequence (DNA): TGTGCCAGCAGAGTAGGACTAGCGATCTACGAGCAGTACTTC. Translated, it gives CASRVGLAIYEQYF.

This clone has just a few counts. For the CDR3, the DNA is TGCGCCAGCAGCCCGGCGACAGGGGGGAGTTACGAGCAGTACTTC. Translating it yields CASSPATGGSYEQYF. The chain carries TRBV5-1 and TRBJ2-7; 9 bases are a match to TRBD1. The CDR3 has 15 amino acids. Germline trimming cut 4 bases from V and 4 bases from J; bases unmatched to any gene: 9. Germline V CDR1 and CDR2: SGHRS, YFSETQ.

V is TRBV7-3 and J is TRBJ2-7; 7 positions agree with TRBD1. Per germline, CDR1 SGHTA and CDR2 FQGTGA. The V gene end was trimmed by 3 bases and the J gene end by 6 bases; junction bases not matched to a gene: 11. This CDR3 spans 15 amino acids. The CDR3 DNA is TGTGCCAGCAGCTTGGAGCCGGGACAGTGGGGCGAGCAGTACTTC. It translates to CASSLEPGQWGEQYF.